This TCR beta chain was identified in a study of PD-L1 blockade in urothelial cancer. TCRdb's copy holds only in-frame clones and misses some; the assay was immunoSEQ multiplex PCR. The data show 80,000 to 90,000 clones, with approximately 87% seen just once and 14% held by the top ten. V lost 4 bases and J 0 bases, leaving 22 bases between the germline ends. This CDR3 contains 19 residues. Germline CDR1 KGHSH, CDR2 LQKENI. Time point indicated: pretreatment peripheral blood. This sequence joins TRBV18 and TRBJ1-5; no definite D call. The specimen comprised PBMCs, sampled around atezolizumab (anti-PD-L1) treatment. The clonotype comes from a man between 60 and 75 years old with urothelial cancer. Here the CDR3 reads CASSRDLGRAPYSNQPQHF. CDR3 nucleotides: TGTGCCAGCTCACGCGATTTGGGGAGGGCCCCATATAGCAATCAGCCCCAGCATTTT.